This passage covers 31 T cell receptor beta chains from one sample sequenced in a study of blood T cell repertoires in COVID-19. Data came from immunoSEQ multiplex PCR; TCRdb stores just in-frame clones and leaves some out. The sample includes around 70,000 clones, roughly 84% of them seen just once. The specimen was peripheral blood. These receptor sequences come from a woman younger than 35 with acute or convalescent COVID-19.

The chain recombines TRBV19 with TRBJ2-1; 8 nucleotides line up with TRBD2. The CDR3 extends over 14 amino acids. V was pared by 4 bases and J by 5 bases, with 4 bases of the junction left unmatched. Germline V gene lookup returns CDR1 LNHDA and CDR2 SQIVND (reference sequence). CDR3 sequence: CASSKRGTNNEQFF. DNA of the CDR3: TGTGCCAGTAGTAAGCGGGGGACAAACAATGAGCAGTTCTTC.

This clone was seen more than once but under ten times. For the CDR3, the DNA is TGTGCCAGCAGTTCTCACGTGGTGGGCTTGAACACTGAAGCTTTCTTT. This codes for CASSSHVVGLNTEAFF. This chain connects TRBV28 to TRBJ1-1; D call uncertain. Germline CDR1 MDHEN, CDR2 SYDVKM. The CDR3 length is 16 residues. Trimming stripped 4 bases from V and 0 bases from J, with 15 bases between. Variable domain in full (rest from reference TRBV28 and TRBJ1-1): DVKVTQSSRYLVKRTGEKVFLECVQDMDHENMFWYRQDPGLGLRLIYFSYDVKMKEKGDIPEGYSVSREKKERFSLILESASTNQTSMYLCASSSHVVGLNTEAFFGQGTRLTVV.

The V and J genes are TRBV2 and TRBJ1-1; D may be TRBD1 (6 bases). Between the trimmed V and J ends, which lost 3 bases and 5 bases, there was a span of 13 bases. This CDR3 spans 14 amino acids. CDR1 is SNHLY and CDR2 is FYNNEI in the germline V gene. CDR3 amino acids: CASSESGRGTEAFF. CDR3 nucleotide sequence: TGTGCCAGCAGTGAGTCGGGAAGGGGGACTGAAGCTTTCTTT.

This chain links TRBV7-2 with TRBJ1-3; TRBD1 matches at 10 bases. This CDR3 contains 13 residues. Germline trimming cut 4 bases from V and 7 bases from J; bases unmatched to any gene: 1. The germline gives CDR1 SGHTA, CDR2 FQGNSA. The CDR3 nucleotides read TGTGCCAGCAGCTCGGACAGGGGGAACACCATATATTTT. This translates into CASSSDRGNTIYF.

The CDR3 sequence is CTSSRGGAGGSTQYF. The CDR3 coding sequence is TGCACCAGCAGCCGAGGTGGAGCGGGAGGGTCCACCCAGTACTTC. The chain has TRBV1 and TRBJ2-5; the D call in the table, TRBD2, was not verified against the DNA. TRBV1 is noted as a pseudogene. CDR3 length equals 15 residues.

V usage is TRBV15 and J usage is TRBJ1-2; D is uncertain. The CDR3 is 16 amino acids. Germline CDR1 LNHNV, CDR2 YYDKDF (reference sequence). Trimming left V 0 bases short and J 0 bases short, with 11 bases between. CDR3 nucleotides: TGTGCCACCAGCAGAGAAGTTGGGCAGACTAACTATGGCTACACCTTC. Translated, it gives CATSREVGQTNYGYTF.

The V gene is TRBV7-6, the J gene TRBJ2-7; 7 bases fit TRBD1. From germline, CDR1 is SGHVS and CDR2 FNYEAQ. This CDR3 is built from 15 residues. The V and J ends lost 5 bases and 6 bases, in that order; junction bases with no gene match: 13. CDR3 protein: CASSARQGPHFEQYF. For the CDR3, the DNA is TGTGCCAGCAGCGCCAGACAGGGACCCCACTTCGAGCAGTACTTC.

The count of this clone is one. The V and J genes are TRBV24-1 and TRBJ2-3, with no clear D. This CDR3 has 16 amino acids. Looked up from germline, CDR1 is KGHDR and CDR2 is SFDVKD. The V end lost 6 bases, the J end lost 0 bases, and 15 bases lay between the germline ends. Here the CDR3 reads CATSPPQSSSTDTQYF. Written as DNA, the CDR3 is TGTGCCACCAGTCCCCCCCAGTCCTCTAGCACAGATACGCAGTATTTT.

This clone was observed a single time. The chain employs TRBV4-3 and TRBJ1-5; TRBD1 aligns across 7 bases. Germline V lookup: CDR1 LGHNA, CDR2 YSLEER. This CDR3 has 15 residues. Germline trimming cut 4 bases from V and 3 bases from J; bases unmatched to any gene: 6. CDR3 in amino acids: CASSLSTGVNQPQHF. For the CDR3, the DNA is TGCGCCAGCAGCCTTTCCACAGGGGTCAATCAGCCCCAGCATTTT.

CDR3 protein: CASRPRTGDSPLHF. CDR3 DNA sequence: TGTGCCAGCCGGCCCCGGACAGGGGATTCACCCCTCCACTTT. The V gene is TRBV19, the J gene TRBJ1-6; 9 bases match TRBD1. The CDR3 consists of 14 residues. With V trimmed by 9 bases and J by 8 bases, 8 bases remained unmatched. CDR1 is LNHDA and CDR2 is SQIVND in the germline V gene (reference sequence).

The chain couples TRBV9 to TRBJ2-1; 10 bases agree with TRBD2. V shed 4 bases and J 0 bases; nucleotides not matched to a gene: 4. The length of the CDR3 is 16 residues. The germline V gene encodes CDR1 SGDLS and CDR2 YYNGEE. CDR3 sequence (DNA): TGTGCCAGCAGCCCCCCTAGCGGGAGCTCCTACAATGAGCAGTTCTTC. The encoded protein is CASSPPSGSSYNEQFF.

The chain links TRBV7-9 to TRBJ1-2; D is uncertain. The CDR3 spans 14 residues. V gave up 1 base and J gave up 8 bases, with 14 bases separating them. Germline lookup yields CDR1 SEHNR and CDR2 FQNEAQ (reference sequence). The CDR3 DNA sequence: TGTGCCAGCAGCTTAGTGGGAGGGCCTGGAGGCTACACCTTC. Its protein is CASSLVGGPGGYTF.

A few counts support this clone. The rearrangement joins TRBV6-6 to TRBJ2-7; 8 positions agree with TRBD2. The V and J ends lost 6 bases and 3 bases, in that order; junction bases with no gene match: 1. Looked up from germline, CDR1 is MNHNY and CDR2 is SVGAGI (reference sequence). The CDR3 is 12 residues long. The CDR3 spells CASSREGYEQYF. For the CDR3, the DNA is TGTGCCAGCAGCCGGGAGGGCTACGAGCAGTACTTC.

This clone was found once. The chain couples TRBV7-8 to TRBJ1-5; TRBD1 is a possible D gene (5 bases). The ends were cut back, 2 bases at V and 1 base at J, with 18 bases in the middle. The CDR3 extends over 18 amino acids. Looked up from germline, CDR1 is SGHVS and CDR2 is FQNEAQ. CDR3 in amino acids: CASSLSRMGGKSNQPQHF. CDR3 nucleotides: TGTGCCAGCAGCTTATCTCGCATGGGGGGGAAAAGCAATCAGCCCCAGCATTTT.

The V gene is TRBV27, the J gene TRBJ2-7; 9 bases line up with TRBD2. Germline V gene data show CDR1 as MNHEY and CDR2 as SMNVEV (reference sequence). This CDR3 region has 16 residues. Germline trimming cut 5 bases from V and 0 bases from J; bases unmatched to any gene: 8. The CDR3 sequence is CASSPAGGPTSYEQYF. For the CDR3, the DNA is TGTGCCAGCAGTCCCGCGGGGGGGCCCACCTCCTACGAGCAGTACTTC.

This clone was seen more than once but under ten times. J is TRBJ2-7 and V is TRBV6-6, with a possible D match to TRBD2 (6 bases). Trimming pared 7 bases from V and 6 bases from J, leaving 16 bases between. The CDR3 covers 13 residues. Germline CDR1 reads MNHNY; CDR2 reads SVGAGI (reference sequence). DNA of the CDR3: TGTGCCAGCACCCTTTCTTTAGCGGTCGAGCAGTACTTC. This translates into CASTLSLAVEQYF.

The chain joins TRBV18 to TRBJ1-1; D is uncertain. This CDR3 spans 13 amino acids. CDR1 and CDR2 from the germline V gene are KGHSH and LQKENI. Trimming left V 2 bases short and J 0 bases short, with 4 bases between. CDR3 loop: CASSPYVNTEAFF. CDR3 nucleotide sequence: TGTGCCAGCTCACCATATGTGAACACTGAAGCTTTCTTT. The complete variable domain, with remaining parts taken from reference TRBV18 and TRBJ1-1, reads NAGVMQNPRHLVRRRGQEARLRCSPMKGHSHVYWYRQLPEEGLKFMVYLQKENIIDESGMPKERFSAEFPKEGPSILRIQQVVRGDSAAYFCASSPYVNTEAFFGQGTRLTVV.

J is TRBJ1-5 and V is TRBV7-8; 7 bases map to TRBD1. Trimming took 6 bases from V and 6 from J; bases not matched to a gene: 8. Per the germline V gene, CDR1 is SGHVS and CDR2 is FQNEAQ. The CDR3 spans 14 residues. The CDR3 is CASSEQGWAQPQHF. The CDR3 DNA reads as TGTGCCAGCAGTGAACAGGGGTGGGCTCAGCCCCAGCATTTT.

The V and J genes are TRBV7-2 and TRBJ1-2; 7 nucleotides agree with TRBD1. Germline V CDR1 and CDR2: SGHTA, FQGNSA. This CDR3 is 15 amino acids long. V trimming: 1 base; J trimming: 4 bases; junction bases outside the gene matches: 6. The CDR3 coding sequence is TGTGCCAGCAGCTTAGTAGGGGGCGCAGGCTATGGCTACACCTTC. Translation gives CASSLVGGAGYGYTF.

CDR3 bases: TGCGCCAGCAGCAACCCGACAGGAGCTCAGTATGGCTACACCTTC. Amino acid sequence: CASSNPTGAQYGYTF. The V call is TRBV5-1, the J call TRBJ1-2; TRBD1 is a possible D gene (6 bases). With 4 bases removed from V and 5 bases from J, the gap between germline ends came to 18 bases. This CDR3 contains 15 residues. Germline V CDR1 and CDR2: SGHRS, YFSETQ. Supplemented by reference TRBV5-1 and TRBJ1-2, the full variable domain reads KAGVTQTPRYLIKTRGQQVTLSCSPISGHRSVSWYQQTPGQGLQFLFEYFSETQRNKGNFPGRFSGRQFSNSRSEMNVSTLELGDSALYLCASSNPTGAQYGYTFGSGTRLTVV.

The V gene is TRBV19, the J gene TRBJ1-5; TRBD1 matches at 9 bases. Trimming took 3 bases from V and 6 from J; bases not matched to a gene: 9. The CDR3 sequence is 16 residues long. The V gene's germline CDR1 is LNHDA and CDR2 SQIVND (reference sequence). The CDR3 DNA follows: TGTGCCAGTAGTATCTTGGGACAGGGAAGATTTCAGCCCCAGCATTTT. Its translation: CASSILGQGRFQPQHF.

This chain links TRBV19 with TRBJ2-2, with a possible D match to TRBD2 (7 bases). Germline V CDR1 and CDR2: LNHDA, SQIVND (reference sequence). The V end was cut by 8 bases, the J end by 4 bases, with 20 bases between. This CDR3 region has 16 residues. CDR3 bases: TGTGCCAGTGATTTTAGGGGCGGGGGCCGCACCGGGGAGCTGTTTTTT. This gives the protein CASDFRGGGRTGELFF.

CDR3 DNA: TGTGCCAGCAGCGCCGATAGTCAGCCCCAGCATTTT. Encoded protein: CASSADSQPQHF. The chain recombines TRBV12-3 or TRBV12-4 with TRBJ1-5; D ambiguous. The CDR3 has 12 amino acids. The ends were cut back, 6 bases at V and 6 bases at J, with 9 bases in the middle.

The V call is TRBV4-1, the J call TRBJ2-3, with 7 bases that match TRBD1. The CDR3 is 15 amino acids. CDR1 MGHRA and CDR2 YSYEKL come from the germline V gene. V lost 2 bases, J lost 8 bases, and 10 bases stayed unmatched. The CDR3 sequence: CASSQSGQATGTQYF. The DNA for the CDR3 is TGCGCCAGCAGCCAATCTGGACAGGCGACCGGTACGCAGTATTTT.

This clone showed up just a few times. The chain is built from TRBV5-1 and TRBJ1-2; no reliable D call. V lost 1 base and J lost 3, with 7 bases in between. This CDR3 comprises 13 residues. The germline V gene has CDR1 SGHRS and CDR2 YFSETQ. The CDR3 DNA follows: TGCGCCAGCAGCTTGAGAACAGACTATGGCTACACCTTC. Its translation: CASSLRTDYGYTF.

V and J are TRBV11-2 and TRBJ1-1; TRBD1 agrees at 8 bases. J gave up 3 bases and V 2 bases, and 2 bases lay outside the gene matches. Germline CDR1 SGHAT, CDR2 FQNNGV. There are 14 residues in the CDR3. DNA of the CDR3: TGTGCCAGCAGCTTACAGGGGGCTTACACTGAAGCTTTCTTT. Translated, it gives CASSLQGAYTEAFF.

The J gene is TRBJ2-7, the V gene TRBV11-2; D is ambiguous. Germline CDR1 is SGHAT and CDR2 is FQNNGV. V lost 2 bases, J lost 2 bases, and 16 bases lay in between. The CDR3 loop spans 16 amino acids. The DNA for the CDR3 is TGTGCCAGCAGCTTAAACAGAGTAGGAATCGCCTACGAGCAGTACTTC. This translates into CASSLNRVGIAYEQYF.

This chain uses TRBV2 with TRBJ1-1, with 7 bases fitting TRBD1. The CDR3 has 15 amino acids. Germline lookup yields CDR1 SNHLY and CDR2 FYNNEI. Germline trimming cut 1 base from V and 4 bases from J; bases unmatched to any gene: 6. The CDR3 DNA follows: TGTGCCAGCAGTGAAGAGGAGGGGGCGAGCACTGAAGCTTTCTTT. Protein product: CASSEEEGASTEAFF.

This clone was detected once. This chain connects TRBV19 to TRBJ1-1, with D perhaps TRBD1 (5 bases). CDR1 and CDR2 (germline): LNHDA, SQIVND (reference sequence). Trimming left V 4 bases short and J 5 bases short, with 14 bases between. The CDR3 contains 14 residues. The CDR3, as DNA: TGTGCCAGTAGTACCCTCAGTAGGGGAACTGAAGCTTTCTTT. It codes for CASSTLSRGTEAFF.

The chain links TRBV28 to TRBJ1-5, with D possibly TRBD1 on 5 matching bases. The V gene's germline CDR1 is MDHEN and CDR2 SYDVKM. This CDR3 spans 14 amino acids. Trimming took off 6 bases at V and 5 bases at J, with 14 bases between the two ends. The CDR3 DNA is TGTGCCAGCAGCCCTAGGGGTGGGGATCAGCCCCAGCATTTT. Translation gives CASSPRGGDQPQHF.

The rearrangement uses TRBV5-1 and TRBJ2-1, with 8 bases that match TRBD1. V shed 3 bases, J shed 16 bases, and the junction held 6 bases outside the gene matches. The germline V gene has CDR1 SGHRS and CDR2 YFSETQ. This CDR3 is 11 amino acids long. This CDR3 is CASSSTGERFF. The CDR3 DNA reads as TGCGCCAGCAGCTCGACAGGGGAGCGTTTCTTC. Supplemented by reference TRBV5-1 and TRBJ2-1, the full variable domain reads KAGVTQTPRYLIKTRGQQVTLSCSPISGHRSVSWYQQTPGQGLQFLFEYFSETQRNKGNFPGRFSGRQFSNSRSEMNVSTLELGDSALYLCASSSTGERFFGPGTRLTVL.